This T cell receptor beta chain was obtained from a study of control samples from healthy donors and cancer patients. Here immunoSEQ multiplex PCR was the method, and the copy in TCRdb shows in-frame clones only, minus some. Of 100,000 to 150,000 clones detected, about 90% appear once; the ten largest clones hold more than 1.5%. The CDR3 runs 16 residues. Germline V lookup: CDR1 SGHRS, CDR2 YFSETQ. The germline V and J ends were trimmed by 0 bases and 6 bases, with 15 bases remaining between them. The material sequenced was blood. The genes are TRBV5-1 and TRBJ2-2; either TRBD1 or TRBD2 may fit D (6 bases each). This TCR was recovered from a man aged 18 to 30 in good health. The CDR3 sequence: CASSLDPGAGAGELFF. CDR3 in DNA: TGCGCCAGCAGCTTGGATCCGGGGGCAGGCGCCGGGGAGCTGTTTTTT.